These T cell receptor beta chains were read from a single sample in a study of shared clonotypes between healthy human individuals. Clones were sequenced by immunoSEQ multiplex PCR, and TCRdb holds only the in-frame ones, with some missing. The sample lists about 1.1 million clones, 70% to 80% occurring once. Sequences were obtained from memory CD4+ T cells from PBMCs. These receptors all come from a man between 18 and 29 years old in good health. Some clones in this sample may be carry-over from other donors' samples. Both conserved end residues are part of each CDR3. The order of the fields is J gene, V gene, clone size, D gene, CDR3 DNA, CDR3 protein. A D gene is named only where the DNA matches it firmly. Clone size is given for some rows only: seen once, a few or many times, or a class if the clone is expanded.

TRBJ2-3 TRBV14 - TRBD2 TGTGCCAGCAGCCAAAGAGCGGGGGGAGATACGCAGTATTTT CASSQRAGGDTQYF
TRBJ2-2 TRBV5-1 - - TGCGCCAGCAGCTTGGCGGCAAGGCCCAACACCGGGGAGCTGTTTTTT CASSLAARPNTGELFF
TRBJ2-2 TRBV5-1 - TRBD2 TGCGCCAGCAGTGTAGCGGGAGTAAACACCGGGGAGCTGTTTTTT CASSVAGVNTGELFF
TRBJ2-7 TRBV28 few TRBD2 TGTGCCAGCACCACTAGCGGGAGCTCCTACGAGCAGTACTTC CASTTSGSSYEQYF
TRBJ1-2 TRBV6-5 few TRBD1 TGTGCCAGCAGTAGACAGGGCTCGAACTATGGCTACACCTTC CASSRQGSNYGYTF
TRBJ1-3 TRBV9 - - TGTGCCAGCAGCGTAGCGGGGACAAGCTCTGGAAACACCATATATTTT CASSVAGTSSGNTIYF
TRBJ1-1 TRBV5-1 - - TGCGCCAGCAGCTTGGGTATGTCTACAGGGTACACTGAAGCTTTCTTT CASSLGMSTGYTEAFF
TRBJ1-3 TRBV18 once - TGTGCCAGCTCACTCGGACAGTTAGACTCTGGAAACACCATATATTTT CASSLGQLDSGNTIYF
TRBJ2-4 TRBV16 many TRBD2 TGTGCCAGCAGCCTCGGGCGCTTTAGGCTAGCGGGAGCCAAAAACATTCAGTACTTC CASSLGRFRLAGAKNIQYF
TRBJ2-7 TRBV6-1 - - TGTGCCAGCAGTGAAACGTTAGCGGAAAGCTACGAGCAGTACTTC CASSETLAESYEQYF
TRBJ1-1 TRBV6-1 - TRBD1 TGTGCCAGCAGCCGAACCCAAACAGGGGACACTGAAGCTTTCTTT CASSRTQTGDTEAFF
TRBJ2-7 TRBV6-6 - - TGTGCCAGCAGTTACGGATTAGCTTACGAGCAGTACTTC CASSYGLAYEQYF
TRBJ1-5 TRBV29-1 few - TGCAGCGTTGTTGAGAGGGTGGGTCAGCCCCAGCATTTT CSVVERVGQPQHF
TRBJ2-2 TRBV28 - - TGTGCCAGCAGTTTACTCGGCGGGGAGCTGTTTTTT CASSLLGGELFF
TRBJ2-6 TRBV4-1 - TRBD1 TGCGCCAGCAGCCAAGAGGGACAGGCGCGATTTGGGGCCAACGTCCTGACTTTC CASSQEGQARFGANVLTF
TRBJ1-3 TRBV12-2 - - TGTGCAAGTCGCTTAGCGCCCTCATCCCGCTCGGACAGACCTGGAAACACCATATATTTT CASRLAPSSRSDRPGNTIYF
TRBJ1-1 TRBV18 - - TGTGCCAGCTCACCACCCAGTGTAATGAGGAACACTGAAGCTTTCTTT CASSPPSVMRNTEAFF
TRBJ2-1 TRBV11-2 - - TGTGCCAGCAGCCCTCGGATTAGCTCCTACAATGAGCAGTTCTTC CASSPRISSYNEQFF
TRBJ1-2 TRBV29-1 many - TGCAGCGTTGAGCCACAGGGTAGGGATGGCTACACCTTC CSVEPQGRDGYTF
TRBJ2-7 TRBV9 - TRBD1 TGTGCCAGCAGCGTAGCCCCCGGGACAGTAAACGAGCAGTACTTC CASSVAPGTVNEQYF
TRBJ1-6 TRBV5-1 - - TGCGCCAGCAGCTTGGGGGTTGACTCACCCCTCCACTTT CASSLGVDSPLHF
TRBJ2-7 TRBV7-8 medium-sized TRBD1 TGTGCCAGCAGCTTAGTAATTTTACCATCTCCGGGGACAGGTCTTTACGAGCAGTACTTC CASSLVILPSPGTGLYEQYF
TRBJ2-4 TRBV20-1 - - TGCAGTGTAACCGGCGGCGGCATTCAGTACTTC CSVTGGGIQYF
TRBJ2-4 TRBV6-4 - - TGTGCCAGCCCCGACGGGTCGGCCACTAAAAACATTCAGTACTTC CASPDGSATKNIQYF
TRBJ2-1 TRBV7-3 - - TGTGCCAGCAGCTCAGGACTTTTCGGTGAGCAGTTCTTC CASSSGLFGEQFF
TRBJ2-6 TRBV4-3 - TRBD2 TGCGCCAGCAGCCAATCAGCAGGACTAGTAAGCTCTGGGGCCAACGTCCTGACTTTC CASSQSAGLVSSGANVLTF
TRBJ2-7 TRBV5-1 - TRBD1 TGCGCCAGCAGCGCCCGGGACAGCTACGAGCAGTACTTC CASSARDSYEQYF
TRBJ1-1 TRBV7-3 few TRBD1 TGTGCCAGCAGCTTAGACAGGGCCACTGAAGCTTTCTTT CASSLDRATEAFF
TRBJ1-3 TRBV10-2 - - TGCGCCAGCAGTGAAGGATTCTCTGGAAACACCATATATTTT CASSEGFSGNTIYF
TRBJ1-2 TRBV9 few - TGTGCCAGCAGCGTAGGTGGGGTAGGATCCTCGCTAGGCTATGGCTACACCTTC CASSVGGVGSSLGYGYTF
TRBJ1-5 TRBV7-8 - - TGTGCCAGCAGCTTAGTCAGGGGACGCCAGCCCCAGCATTTT CASSLVRGRQPQHF
TRBJ1-5 TRBV2 - TRBD1 TGTGCCAGCAGTGGGACAGGGCCTCAGCCCCAGCATTTT CASSGTGPQPQHF
TRBJ1-5 TRBV19 once - TGTGCCAGTACCACAAGGGTAGTAAGCAATCAGCCCCAGCATTTT CASTTRVVSNQPQHF
TRBJ1-3 TRBV21-1 - - TGTGCCAGCAGCAAAGGATCGTTCTCTGGAAACACCATATATTTT CASSKGSFSGNTIYF
TRBJ1-2 TRBV5-1 - TRBD1 TGCGCCAGCAGCTTGGGACAGGGTTCGGGCTACACCTTC CASSLGQGSGYTF